This entry lists 9 T cell receptor beta chains sequenced from one sample in a study of memory CD4+ T cells and cytomegalovirus serostatus. Single viable CD3+CD4+CD8-CD45RO+ cells were sorted as the memory CD4+ T cells. Measured with immunoSEQ multiplex PCR; TCRdb has only the in-frame clones, and not every one. The sample has over 45,000 clones, roughly 87% seen once. Sequenced sample: memory CD4+ T cells from blood. The receptor source for this set is an adult in good health and CMV-seronegative.

The rearrangement uses TRBV5-1 and TRBJ2-2; 10 bases agree with TRBD1. Unmatched junction bases numbered 5, after V lost 4 bases and J lost 5 bases. CDR1 is SGHRS, CDR2 YFSETQ, per germline. The CDR3 loop spans 15 amino acids. Here the CDR3 DNA reads TGCGCCAGCAGCCGGACAGGGGGAGGTACCGGGGAGCTGTTTTTT. Translated: CASSRTGGGTGELFF.

The chain uses TRBV5-1 and TRBJ2-3, with D perhaps TRBD2 (6 bases). Trimming shortened V by 3 bases and J by 7 bases, and 21 bases separated the two germline ends. The CDR3 length is 16 residues. Germline CDR1 SGHRS, CDR2 YFSETQ. DNA for the CDR3: TGCGCCAGCAGCTCCCGCGGGACCCCCCAGGGACATACGCAGTATTTT. This sequence encodes CASSSRGTPQGHTQYF.

This sequence joins TRBV19 and TRBJ2-2; no firm D call. CDR3 length: 15 residues. The V and J ends lost 3 bases and 1 base respectively, with 9 bases between them. Germline-derived CDR1 and CDR2 are LNHDA and SQIVND (reference sequence). The CDR3 coding sequence is TGTGCCAGTAGTATGGGCGACTGGAACACCGGGGAGCTGTTTTTT. Protein product: CASSMGDWNTGELFF. The entire variable domain, with the rest obtained from reference TRBV19 and TRBJ2-2, is as follows: DGGITQSPKYLFRKEGQNVTLSCEQNLNHDAMYWYRQDPGQGLRLIYYSQIVNDFQKGDIAEGYSVSREKKESFPLTVTSAQKNPTAFYLCASSMGDWNTGELFFGEGSRLTVL.

The CDR3 DNA sequence: TGTGCCAGCACAGGGGTCAATCAGCCCCAGCATTTT. Amino acids: CASTGVNQPQHF. The chain employs TRBV28 and TRBJ1-5; tentative D call: TRBD1 (6 bases). CDR3 length: 12 amino acids. V lost 7 bases and J 3 bases, leaving 7 bases between the germline ends. Germline loops: CDR1 MDHEN, CDR2 SYDVKM. Full variable domain (outside the CDR3, taken from reference TRBV28 and TRBJ1-5): DVKVTQSSRYLVKRTGEKVFLECVQDMDHENMFWYRQDPGLGLRLIYFSYDVKMKEKGDIPEGYSVSREKKERFSLILESASTNQTSMYLCASTGVNQPQHFGDGTRLSIL.

The chain joins TRBV7-2 to TRBJ2-5; 9 nucleotides match TRBD1. J lost 4 bases, V lost 6 bases, and 9 bases had no gene match. Germline CDR1 SGHTA, CDR2 FQGNSA. The CDR3 runs to 15 residues. DNA of the CDR3: TGTGCCAGCAGTCGGTTACCGGGACAGGGAGAGACCCAGTACTTC. Translating gives CASSRLPGQGETQYF.

The chain employs TRBV29-1 and TRBJ2-7; possibly TRBD1 for D (6 bases). Deletions cut 3 bases from V and 2 bases from J, with 11 bases between. The germline CDR1 and CDR2 sequences are SQVTM and ANQGSEA. The CDR3 has 13 residues. The CDR3 nucleotides read TGCAGCGTTGAGGCAGGGGTTACCTACGAGCAGTACTTC. As protein: CSVEAGVTYEQYF.

The chain carries TRBV11-2 and TRBJ1-1; 10 positions match TRBD1. The germline V gene encodes CDR1 SGHAT and CDR2 FQNNGV. The CDR3 is 16 residues long. V shed 2 bases, J shed 0 bases, and the junction held 3 bases outside the gene matches. In DNA, the CDR3 is TGTGCCAGCAGCTTAAGACAGGGGGCCGTGAACACTGAAGCTTTCTTT. Translated: CASSLRQGAVNTEAFF.

The V and J genes are TRBV28 and TRBJ1-1, with 7 bases fitting TRBD1. Germline V gene lookup returns CDR1 MDHEN and CDR2 SYDVKM. The CDR3 length is 15 residues. Trimming took 6 bases from V and 2 from J; bases not matched to a gene: 9. The CDR3, as DNA: TGTGCCAGCAGGGTGGGGTACAGGGGCAACACTGAAGCTTTCTTT. This encodes CASRVGYRGNTEAFF.

The rearrangement links TRBV5-6 to TRBJ1-5; no reliable D call. V was shortened by 4 bases and J by 4 bases, with 6 bases between the two germline ends. Germline assignment: CDR1 SGHDT and CDR2 YYEEEE. This CDR3 is built from 12 residues. CDR3 in amino acids: CASSLNNQPQHF. In DNA form, the CDR3 reads TGTGCCAGCAGCCTGAATAATCAGCCCCAGCATTTT.